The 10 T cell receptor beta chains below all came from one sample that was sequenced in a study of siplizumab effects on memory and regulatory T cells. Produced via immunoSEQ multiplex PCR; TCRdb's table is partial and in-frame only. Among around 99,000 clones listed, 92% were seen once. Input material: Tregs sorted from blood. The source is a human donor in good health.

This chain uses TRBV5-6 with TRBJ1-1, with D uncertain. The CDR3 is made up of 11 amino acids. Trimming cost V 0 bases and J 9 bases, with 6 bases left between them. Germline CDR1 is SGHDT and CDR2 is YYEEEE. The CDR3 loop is CASSLGGKAFF. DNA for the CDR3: TGTGCCAGCAGCTTGGGAGGGAAAGCTTTCTTT.

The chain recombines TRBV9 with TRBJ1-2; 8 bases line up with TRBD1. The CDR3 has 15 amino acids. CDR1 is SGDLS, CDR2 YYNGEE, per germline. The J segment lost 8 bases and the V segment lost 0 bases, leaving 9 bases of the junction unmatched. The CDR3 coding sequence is TGTGCCAGCAGCGTAGCTCCAACAGGGGGTGGCGGCTACACCTTC. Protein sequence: CASSVAPTGGGGYTF.

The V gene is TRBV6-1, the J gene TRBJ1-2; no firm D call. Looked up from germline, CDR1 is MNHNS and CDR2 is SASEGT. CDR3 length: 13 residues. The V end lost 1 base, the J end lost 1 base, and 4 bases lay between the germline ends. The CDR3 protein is CASSEGYNYGYTF. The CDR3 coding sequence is TGTGCCAGCAGTGAAGGGTATAACTATGGCTACACCTTC.

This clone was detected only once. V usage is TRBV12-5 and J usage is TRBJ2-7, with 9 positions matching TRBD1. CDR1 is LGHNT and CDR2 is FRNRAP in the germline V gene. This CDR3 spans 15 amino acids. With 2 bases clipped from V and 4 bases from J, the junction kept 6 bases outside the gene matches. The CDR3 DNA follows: TGTGCTAGTGGTTTGTCCCGGACAGGGGATTACGAGCAGTACTTC. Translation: CASGLSRTGDYEQYF.

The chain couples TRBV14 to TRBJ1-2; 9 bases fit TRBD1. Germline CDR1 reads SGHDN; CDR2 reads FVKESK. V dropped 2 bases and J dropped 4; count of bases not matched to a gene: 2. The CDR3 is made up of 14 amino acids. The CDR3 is CASSQRQGVYGYTF. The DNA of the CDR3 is TGTGCCAGCAGCCAACGACAGGGGGTCTATGGCTACACCTTC.

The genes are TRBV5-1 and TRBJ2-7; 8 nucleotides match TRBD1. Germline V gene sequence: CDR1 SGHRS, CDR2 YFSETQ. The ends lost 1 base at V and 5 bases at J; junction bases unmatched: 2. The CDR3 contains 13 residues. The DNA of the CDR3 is TGCGCCAGCAGCTTGCAGGGGGCCCACGAGCAGTACTTC. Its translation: CASSLQGAHEQYF.

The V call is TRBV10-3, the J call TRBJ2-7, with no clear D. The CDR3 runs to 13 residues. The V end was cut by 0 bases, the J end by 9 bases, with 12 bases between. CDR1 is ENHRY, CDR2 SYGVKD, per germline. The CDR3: CAISESMGWSQYF. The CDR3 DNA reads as TGTGCCATCAGTGAGTCGATGGGGTGGTCGCAGTACTTC.

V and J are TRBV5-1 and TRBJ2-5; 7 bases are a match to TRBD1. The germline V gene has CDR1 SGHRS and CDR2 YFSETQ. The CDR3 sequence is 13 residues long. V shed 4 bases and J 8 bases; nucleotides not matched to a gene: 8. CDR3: CASSPGQEETQYF. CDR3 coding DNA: TGCGCCAGCAGCCCCGGACAGGAGGAAACCCAGTACTTC.

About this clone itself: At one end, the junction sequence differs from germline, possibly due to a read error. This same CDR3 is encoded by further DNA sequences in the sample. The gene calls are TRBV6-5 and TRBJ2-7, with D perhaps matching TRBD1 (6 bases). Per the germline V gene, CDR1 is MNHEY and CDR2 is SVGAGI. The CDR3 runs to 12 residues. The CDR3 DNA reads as TGTGCTAGCAGCCTGACAGGCTACGAGCAGTACTTC. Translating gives CASSLTGYEQYF.

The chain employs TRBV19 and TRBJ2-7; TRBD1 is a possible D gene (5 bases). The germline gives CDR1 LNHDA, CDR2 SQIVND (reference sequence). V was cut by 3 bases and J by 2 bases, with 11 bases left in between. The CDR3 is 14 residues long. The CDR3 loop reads CASSIGRAAYEQYF. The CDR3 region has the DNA TGTGCCAGTAGTATTGGCAGGGCGGCCTACGAGCAGTACTTC.